Each of the 31 T cell receptor beta chains below was sequenced from the same sample in a study of blood T cell repertoires in COVID-19. Method: immunoSEQ multiplex PCR; TCRdb's copy keeps in-frame clones and lacks some. The table has tens of thousands of clones, around 89% seen once. Sequences were obtained from peripheral blood. Receptors were obtained from a woman in her sixties with active COVID-19.

The chain is built from TRBV19 and TRBJ1-2; D is ambiguous. V was trimmed by 4 bases and J by 3 bases, leaving 15 bases between them. This CDR3 has 15 residues. Per germline, CDR1 LNHDA and CDR2 SQIVND (reference sequence). CDR3 bases: TGTGCCAGTAGTACGTCGGGGATCGTCTACTATGGCTACACCTTC. Residues: CASSTSGIVYYGYTF.

The rearrangement joins TRBV10-3 to TRBJ1-2; 7 bases line up with TRBD1. CDR1 and CDR2 (germline): ENHRY, SYGVKD. V dropped 7 bases and J dropped 4; count of bases not matched to a gene: 9. CDR3 length: 14 amino acids. The CDR3 sequence: CAITARQGGYGYTF. As DNA, the CDR3 is TGTGCCATCACCGCCCGACAGGGAGGCTATGGCTACACCTTC.

This rearrangement joins TRBV6-2 or TRBV6-3 to TRBJ2-2, with a tentative D call TRBD1 (5 bases). Per the germline V gene, CDR1 is MNHEY and CDR2 is SVGEGT. The CDR3 sequence is 16 residues long. V lost 1 base to trimming and J lost 1 base, with 10 bases between them. In nucleotides, the CDR3 is TGTGCCAGCAGTTACTTCGGGCAGGGGAACACCGGGGAGCTGTTTTTT. Translating it yields CASSYFGQGNTGELFF.

The chain uses TRBV5-1 and TRBJ2-7; the D is unclear. Germline CDR1 and CDR2: SGHRS and YFSETQ. The V and J ends lost 1 base and 0 bases respectively, with 5 bases between them. This CDR3 spans 13 amino acids. Written as DNA, the CDR3 is TGCGCCAGCAGCTTGTCGAGCTCCTACGAGCAGTACTTC. Amino acids: CASSLSSSYEQYF.

V usage is TRBV19 and J usage is TRBJ2-7; TRBD1 matches at 11 bases. In germline, CDR1 is LNHDA, CDR2 SQIVND (reference sequence). The CDR3 covers 14 residues. The V segment lost 4 bases and the J segment 3 bases; nucleotides outside the gene matches: 2. The CDR3 reads CASSRTGGIYEQYF. The CDR3 nucleotides read TGTGCCAGTAGTAGGACAGGGGGCATCTACGAGCAGTACTTC.

This sequence joins TRBV3-1 (or the pseudogene TRBV3-2) and TRBJ2-3; the D gene is possibly TRBD2 (6 bases). Trimming pared 4 bases from V and 1 base from J, leaving 9 bases between. CDR1 and CDR2 (germline): LGHDT, YNNKEL (reference sequence). The CDR3 loop spans 14 amino acids. The CDR3 DNA reads as TGTGCCAGCAGCCGATGGGAGGGCACAGATACGCAGTATTTT. The encoded protein is CASSRWEGTDTQYF.

The gene calls are TRBV3-1 (or the pseudogene TRBV3-2) and TRBJ2-7; the D is unclear. V was cut by 0 bases and J by 0 bases, with 6 bases left in between. The CDR3 runs to 14 residues. Looked up from germline, CDR1 is LGHDT and CDR2 is YNNKEL (reference sequence). The DNA of the CDR3 is TGTGCCAGCAGCCAAGATCTACTCTCCTACGAGCAGTACTTC. Amino acid sequence: CASSQDLLSYEQYF.

This chain links TRBV5-1 with TRBJ2-5, with 7 bases aligning to TRBD1. Trimming at V came to 2 bases and at J to 1 base, leaving 2 bases not matched to a gene. This CDR3 comprises 14 residues. Looked up from germline, CDR1 is SGHRS and CDR2 is YFSETQ. CDR3 protein: CASSLQGFQETQYF. Here the CDR3 DNA reads TGCGCCAGCAGCTTACAGGGGTTCCAAGAGACCCAGTACTTC.

The V and J genes are TRBV6-6 and TRBJ2-7, with 8 bases fitting TRBD2. The CDR3 consists of 14 residues. The ends lost 6 bases at V and 4 bases at J; junction bases unmatched: 8. The germline V gene encodes CDR1 MNHNY and CDR2 SVGAGI (reference sequence). The CDR3 nucleotides read TGTGCCAGCAGCCGGGGAGCGGGAGAATACGAGCAGTACTTC. Translation gives CASSRGAGEYEQYF.

This clone has a single count. This chain links TRBV18 with TRBJ1-1; 7 nucleotides align to TRBD1. Germline CDR1 KGHSH, CDR2 LQKENI. Unmatched junction bases numbered 6, after V lost 4 bases and J lost 1 base. The CDR3 contains 15 residues. The CDR3 sequence: CASSLSRGENTEAFF. The CDR3 nucleotides read TGTGCCAGCTCACTGTCCAGGGGGGAGAACACTGAAGCTTTCTTT.

The rearrangement joins TRBV19 to TRBJ2-2; perhaps TRBD1 as D (6 bases). From germline, CDR1 is LNHDA and CDR2 SQIVND (reference sequence). V shed 5 bases and J shed 4 bases, with 14 bases lying between them. This CDR3 spans 15 amino acids. In DNA, the CDR3 is TGTGCCAGTAGTTTACAGGGTCGGGGCACCGGGGAGCTGTTTTTT. Residues: CASSLQGRGTGELFF.

The chain has TRBV3-1 (or the pseudogene TRBV3-2) and TRBJ1-6; 7 bases align to TRBD1. J was trimmed by 9 bases and V by 4 bases; bases with no gene match: 6. This CDR3 contains 14 residues. Germline loops: CDR1 LGHDT, CDR2 YNNKEL (reference sequence). CDR3 amino acids: CASSPGQLVSPLHF. CDR3 coding DNA: TGTGCCAGCAGCCCGGGACAGCTGGTTTCACCCCTCCACTTT.

The V call is TRBV12-5, the J call TRBJ1-2; the match to TRBD1 covers 11 bases. Germline loops: CDR1 LGHNT, CDR2 FRNRAP. This CDR3 spans 16 amino acids. After removal of 6 bases from V and 4 bases from J, the junction contained 10 bases not matched to a gene. CDR3 in amino acids: CASGPDPGTGGYGYTF. The CDR3, as DNA: TGTGCTAGTGGACCAGACCCGGGGACAGGGGGCTATGGCTACACCTTC.

By share, this clone counts as medium-sized. The rearrangement joins TRBV11-2 to TRBJ1-1, with TRBD1 matching 7 bases. V was clipped by 5 bases and J by 4 bases; unmatched bases: 4. The germline gives CDR1 SGHAT, CDR2 FQNNGV. The CDR3 totals 13 residues. CDR3 residues: CASSPGGITEAFF. CDR3 nucleotides: TGTGCCAGCAGCCCAGGGGGGATCACTGAAGCTTTCTTT.

The chain uses TRBV7-3 and TRBJ2-1, with unresolved D. This CDR3 comprises 15 residues. The germline V gene encodes CDR1 SGHTA and CDR2 FQGTGA. V dropped 5 bases and J dropped 4 bases, with 15 bases sitting between them. The CDR3 nucleotides read TGTGCCAGCAGCCCCCGAGGCGTTACATACAATGAGCAGTTCTTC. It specifies CASSPRGVTYNEQFF.

The rearrangement uses TRBV6-5 and TRBJ2-5; D gene ambiguous. V was pared by 4 bases and J by 1 base, with 10 bases between. Germline V gene data show CDR1 as MNHEY and CDR2 as SVGAGI. The length of the CDR3 is 14 residues. CDR3 amino acids: CASSLQTSQETQYF. CDR3 nucleotide sequence: TGTGCCAGCAGTTTACAGACCTCCCAAGAGACCCAGTACTTC.

This clone came up once. CDR3 amino acids: CASSRQGASRAEAFF. The CDR3 DNA reads as TGTGCCAGCAGCCGACAGGGGGCATCGAGGGCTGAAGCTTTCTTT. The chain links TRBV3-1 (or the pseudogene TRBV3-2) to TRBJ1-1; 10 bases align to TRBD1. Looked up from germline, CDR1 is LGHDT and CDR2 is YNNKEL (reference sequence). The CDR3 runs to 15 residues. The V segment lost 4 bases and the J segment 6 bases; nucleotides outside the gene matches: 8.

The chain has TRBV11-2 and TRBJ2-7, with 11 bases that match TRBD2. J lost 6 bases, V lost 6 bases, and 7 bases had no gene match. CDR3 length equals 14 residues. Germline lookup yields CDR1 SGHAT and CDR2 FQNNGV. CDR3 in amino acids: CASRGSGGAGEQYF. The CDR3 DNA reads as TGTGCCAGCAGAGGTAGCGGGGGGGCGGGCGAGCAGTACTTC.

In DNA, the CDR3 is TGTGCCAGCAGCTCTCTGACAGGGAGGTACATTCAGTACTTC. Translation gives CASSSLTGRYIQYF. The chain couples TRBV5-6 to TRBJ2-4; possibly TRBD1 for D (7 bases). Germline CDR1 and CDR2: SGHDT and YYEEEE. Deletions cut 3 bases from V and 8 bases from J, with 15 bases between. The CDR3 has 14 amino acids. The whole variable domain, filled in from reference TRBV5-6 and TRBJ2-4, reads DAGVTQSPTHLIKTRGQQVTLRCSPKSGHDTVSWYQQALGQGPQFIFQYYEEEERQRGNFPDRFSGHQFPNYSSELNVNALLLGDSALYLCASSSLTGRYIQYFGAGTRLSVL.

This sequence joins TRBV14 and TRBJ1-1; TRBD1 is a possible D gene (6 bases). The CDR3 runs 15 residues. Germline lookup yields CDR1 SGHDN and CDR2 FVKESK. V was shortened by 5 bases and J by 0 bases, with 13 bases between the two germline ends. CDR3 protein: CASSMGAGVNTEAFF. In nucleotides, the CDR3 is TGTGCCAGCAGCATGGGGGCAGGGGTGAACACTGAAGCTTTCTTT.

This clone was seen once. This chain links TRBV11-2 with TRBJ2-3, with D possibly being TRBD2 (7 bases). Trimming took off 5 bases at V and 1 base at J, with 13 bases between the two ends. The CDR3 covers 15 residues. Germline assignment: CDR1 SGHAT and CDR2 FQNNGV. The CDR3 spells CASSPGGPRTDTQYF. CDR3 sequence (DNA): TGTGCCAGCAGCCCCGGGGGGCCCCGCACAGATACGCAGTATTTT.

J is TRBJ2-3 and V is TRBV5-4; 7 bases agree with TRBD1. Germline V lookup: CDR1 SGHNT, CDR2 YYREEE (reference sequence). The CDR3 has 15 amino acids. J lost 2 bases, V lost 4 bases, and 7 bases had no gene match. The chain's CDR3 is CASSTMTGLTDTQYF. The CDR3 DNA reads TGTGCCAGCAGCACGATGACAGGGCTCACAGATACGCAGTATTTT.

The V call is TRBV5-5, the J call TRBJ2-5, with 9 positions matching TRBD1. CDR1 is SGHKS and CDR2 is YYEKEE in the germline V gene (reference sequence). V lost 0 bases and J lost 5; bases outside the gene matches: 5. The CDR3 has 15 residues. The CDR3 DNA reads TGTGCCAGCAGCTTGGGACAGGGGGTATTTGAGACCCAGTACTTC. Residues: CASSLGQGVFETQYF.

The genes are TRBV5-5 and TRBJ2-2; TRBD1 might be the D (6 bases). This CDR3 has 14 amino acids. The V gene lost 4 bases and the J gene lost 3 bases, with 10 bases spanning the gap. The V gene's germline CDR1 is SGHKS and CDR2 YYEKEE (reference sequence). CDR3 amino acids: CASSPRGYTGELFF. CDR3 DNA: TGTGCCAGCAGCCCTAGGGGGTACACCGGGGAGCTGTTTTTT.

The rearrangement joins TRBV3-1 (or the pseudogene TRBV3-2) to TRBJ1-1, with 7 bases fitting TRBD1. This CDR3 has 14 amino acids. Trimming removed 6 bases from V and 2 bases from J; junction bases left unmatched: 6. Germline CDR1 is LGHDT and CDR2 is YNNKEL (reference sequence). CDR3 sequence (DNA): TGTGCCAGCAGTCCTAACAGGGGAAACACTGAAGCTTTCTTT. Protein: CASSPNRGNTEAFF.

By frequency in the sample, this clone is medium-sized. The chain carries TRBV9 and TRBJ2-1; 15 positions agree with TRBD2. V was clipped by 4 bases and J by 0 bases; unmatched bases: 8. The CDR3 runs 19 residues. CDR1 SGDLS and CDR2 YYNGEE come from the germline V gene. The CDR3 loop reads CASSSRTSGRAVSYNEQFF. The CDR3 coding sequence is TGTGCCAGCAGCTCAAGGACTAGCGGGAGGGCGGTCTCCTACAATGAGCAGTTCTTC.

V is TRBV6-1 and J is TRBJ1-6, with unresolved D. Germline CDR1 is MNHNS and CDR2 is SASEGT. The CDR3 extends over 16 amino acids. Deletions cut 3 bases from V and 1 base from J, with 10 bases between. The CDR3 bases are TGTGCCAGCAGTGACACGAGGGTGTCCTATAATTCACCCCTCCACTTT. Its translation is CASSDTRVSYNSPLHF.

The V call is TRBV15, the J call TRBJ1-4; maybe TRBD1 (5 bases). The V gene lost 0 bases and the J gene lost 7 bases, with 6 bases spanning the gap. The CDR3 has 13 amino acids. The germline gives CDR1 LNHNV, CDR2 YYDKDF (reference sequence). This chain's CDR3 is CATSRDQGEKLFF. The CDR3 DNA follows: TGTGCCACCAGCAGAGATCAGGGTGAAAAACTGTTTTTT.

The CDR3 sequence is CATEGAGNTIYF. CDR3 DNA: TGTGCCACCGAGGGGGCTGGAAACACCATATATTTT. The chain employs TRBV10-3 and TRBJ1-3, with D possibly matching TRBD1 (6 bases). CDR1 ENHRY and CDR2 SYGVKD come from the germline V gene. V was pared by 10 bases and J by 2 bases, with 9 bases between. This CDR3 spans 12 amino acids.

V is TRBV11-1 and J is TRBJ1-1; D gene ambiguous. This CDR3 has 14 residues. Trimming pared 5 bases from V and 5 bases from J, leaving 15 bases between. Per germline, CDR1 SGHAT and CDR2 FQDESV (reference sequence). The CDR3: CASSEQWKLTEAFF. In nucleotides, the CDR3 is TGTGCCAGCAGCGAACAGTGGAAGTTGACTGAAGCTTTCTTT.

The CDR3 coding sequence is TGTGCCACCAGCAGAGATCTCGGCAGGGGAGAGAACTATGGCTACACCTTC. Translation gives CATSRDLGRGENYGYTF. V and J are TRBV15 and TRBJ1-2, with D perhaps matching TRBD1 (6 bases). V was clipped by 0 bases and J by 2 bases, with 16 bases between them. The germline gives CDR1 LNHNV, CDR2 YYDKDF (reference sequence). The CDR3 has 17 amino acids.